The present T cell receptor (beta chain) was sequenced within a study of blood T cells in healthy people across ages. Study conclusions and caveats: Because donor CMV status was unknown, expanded clonotype changes were possibly confounded. Both naive CD4+ cell counts and diversity were greater in long-lived donors than in aged donors.

The V and J ends lost 1 base and 1 base respectively, with 17 bases between them. Germline CDR1 is LGHDT and CDR2 is YNNKEL (reference sequence). The CDR3 extends over 17 amino acids. This clonotype was seen a handful of times. The antigen is unknown. A J-beta primer mix and a sample-barcoded 5' primer were used in a second PCR of about 7 to 12 cycles. TCRdb analysed the 5' RACE reads with MiXCR anew, one entry per CDR3 protein. The sample lists about 620,000 distinct CDR3 sequences, about 21% occurring once. The sequenced sample consisted of blood. The genes are TRBV3-1 and TRBJ2-7, with a possible D match to TRBD1 (6 bases). The receptor's source is a man between 65 and 79 years old in good health. This CDR3 reads CASSQGRDRSFSYEQYF. CDR3 DNA: TGTGCCAGCAGCCAAGGACGAGACAGGAGCTTTTCCTACGAGCAGTACTTC.